A selection of T cell receptor beta chains follows, all from one sample in a study of radiation and T cells in renal cell carcinoma. Data came from immunoSEQ multiplex PCR; TCRdb stores just in-frame clones and leaves some out. The sample holds about 150,000 clones, 87% seen once. The sample was blood, taken from a patient whose treatment included radiotherapy and nephrectomy. The receptors were sampled from a woman aged 50 to 65 with renal cell carcinoma. CDR3s include the opening cysteine and the closing phenylalanine or tryptophan. The order of the fields is J gene, clone size, V gene, D gene, CDR3 DNA, CDR3 protein. A D gene is named only where the DNA matches it firmly. Size tells how often a clone was seen (once, few, many) or the class of an expanded clone, and some rows leave it out.

TRBJ2-3 | . | TRBV5-5 | . | TGTGCCAGCAGCTTGGCCCCGACAGATACGCAGTATTTT | CASSLAPTDTQYF
TRBJ2-5 | . | TRBV5-4 | TRBD2 | TGTGCCAGCAGCCTAGCGGGGGCCCAAGAGACCCAGTACTTC | CASSLAGAQETQYF
TRBJ1-2 | . | TRBV6-5 | . | TGTGCCAGCAGTTCCTGGACCGACGGCTTCTATGGCTACACCTTC | CASSSWTDGFYGYTF
TRBJ1-2 | . | TRBV9 | TRBD1 | TGTGCCAGCAGCGCCGGGACAGGGTTCTATGGCTACACCTTC | CASSAGTGFYGYTF
TRBJ2-7 | . | TRBV6-5 | TRBD2 | TGTGCCAGCAGAATTAGCGGGGGGACCTACGAGCAGTACTTC | CASRISGGTYEQYF
TRBJ1-3 | . | TRBV5-1 | . | TGCGCCAGCAGCTTGCCAGGAAACACCATATATTTT | CASSLPGNTIYF
TRBJ2-3 | once | TRBV19 | . | TGTGCCAGTAGTTGGTGGGGCGAGGATTCAGATACGCAGTATTTT | CASSWWGEDSDTQYF
TRBJ1-4 | . | TRBV6-6 | . | TGTGCCAGCAGTTACACGAGGGAAAAACTGTTTTTT | CASSYTREKLFF
TRBJ2-5 | . | TRBV7-2 | TRBD2 | TGTGCCAGCAGCTTAGTCCGGACTAGCGACCAAGAGACCCAGTACTTC | CASSLVRTSDQETQYF
TRBJ2-1 | . | TRBV7-2 | . | TGTGCCAGCAGCCCAGACGCCTACAATGAGCAGTTCTTC | CASSPDAYNEQFF
TRBJ2-5 | . | TRBV10-2 | TRBD2 | TGCGCCAGCAGTGATGAGCGGGGAAAGACCCAGTACTTC | CASSDERGKTQYF
TRBJ1-1 | . | TRBV11-1 | . | TGTGCCAGCACCAAGGGACCCCTTCTCCCTGAAGCTTTCTTT | CASTKGPLLPEAFF
TRBJ2-5 | . | TRBV4-2 | . | TGTGCCAGCAGCCAATACGGCCCGAGGCAGGGAGGTCGGCAGACCCAGTACTTC | CASSQYGPRQGGRQTQYF
TRBJ2-7 | . | TRBV27 | . | TGTGCCAGCAGTCTACAACCCGGGACTGTCTACGAGCAGTACTTC | CASSLQPGTVYEQYF
TRBJ2-3 | . | TRBV9 | . | TGTGCCAGCAGCTTCGGCACAGATACGCAGTATTTT | CASSFGTDTQYF
TRBJ2-7 | . | TRBV6-1 | . | TGTGCCAGCAGTGAACTGACGGCAGCCTACGAGCAGTACTTC | CASSELTAAYEQYF
TRBJ1-6 | . | TRBV19 | . | TGTGCCAGTAGGGACGTGACAGAGAGAAACTCACCCCTCCACTTT | CASRDVTERNSPLHF
TRBJ1-6 | . | TRBV5-1 | TRBD1 | TGCGCCAGCAGCTTGGGTTACGGACAGGGGAATTCACCCCTCCACTTT | CASSLGYGQGNSPLHF
TRBJ1-1 | . | TRBV29-1 | . | TGCAGCGTTGGATCGGGGGGCGAGGGTACTGAAGCTTTCTTT | CSVGSGGEGTEAFF
TRBJ2-1 | . | TRBV6-6 | . | TGTGCCAGCAGTTACCCGGGGGCCCGCTCCTACAATGAGCAGTTCTTC | CASSYPGARSYNEQFF
TRBJ1-5 | . | TRBV6-1 | . | TGTGCCAGCAGCACAGGGCGGGGGCCCAATCAGCCCCAGCATTTT | CASSTGRGPNQPQHF
TRBJ1-2 | . | TRBV15 | . | TGTGCCACCAGCAGAGCTCAGGGAGGCGGCGGCTACACCTTC | CATSRAQGGGGYTF
TRBJ1-1 | . | TRBV7-9 | . | TGTGCCAGCAGCTTAGTACCCAGTAAGATGAACACTGAAGCTTTCTTT | CASSLVPSKMNTEAFF
TRBJ2-1 | . | TRBV2 | . | TGTGCCAGCAGCCCCGGCGGATCCCAGTTCTTC | CASSPGGSQFF
TRBJ2-6 | many | TRBV4-1 | . | TGCGCCAGCAGTCAACACAGCTCTGGGGCCAACGTCCTGACTTTC | CASSQHSSGANVLTF
TRBJ1-6 | . | TRBV7-3 | . | TGTGCCAGCAGCTTAGACGGCTATAATTCACCCCTCCACTTT | CASSLDGYNSPLHF
TRBJ2-6 | . | TRBV19 | . | TGTGCCAGTAGTAGGGGCTACTCTGGGGCCAACGTCCTGACTTTC | CASSRGYSGANVLTF
TRBJ2-7 | . | TRBV5-4 | . | TGTGCCAGCAGTGCAACGCGAGGCGTGGAGGGGACTTCCTACGAGCAGTACTTC | CASSATRGVEGTSYEQYF